The clone carrying this TCR beta chain was detected only a few times. The sample belongs to a study of HIV-infected patients and healthy controls. V lost 3 bases to trimming and J lost 0 bases, with 12 bases between them. This CDR3 spans 16 amino acids. Germline V CDR1 and CDR2: SGHDT, YYEEEE. TCRdb fed the 5' RACE reads into MiXCR, producing one record per CDR3 protein. Among approximately 67,000 distinct CDR3 sequences listed, around 16% were seen once. This chain joins TRBV5-6 and TRBJ1-4, with D unresolved. The specimen sequenced was CD4+ T cells from blood. The receptor was derived from a human donor in good health. The CDR3 bases are TGTGCCAGCAGCTACGACAACCTTGCAACTAATGAAAAACTGTTTTTT. Amino acid sequence: CASSYDNLATNEKLFF.